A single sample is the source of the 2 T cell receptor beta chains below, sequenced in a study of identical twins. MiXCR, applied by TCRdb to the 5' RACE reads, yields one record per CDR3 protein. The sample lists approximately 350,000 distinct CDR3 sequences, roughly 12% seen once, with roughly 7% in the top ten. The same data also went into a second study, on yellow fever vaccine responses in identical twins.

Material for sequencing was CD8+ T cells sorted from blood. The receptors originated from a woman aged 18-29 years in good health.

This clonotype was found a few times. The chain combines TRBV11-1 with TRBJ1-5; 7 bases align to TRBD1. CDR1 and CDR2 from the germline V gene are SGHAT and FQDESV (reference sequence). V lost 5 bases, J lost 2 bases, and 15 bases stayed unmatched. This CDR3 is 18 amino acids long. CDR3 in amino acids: CASSPAWAPRGGNQPQHF. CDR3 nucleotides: TGTGCCAGCAGCCCGGCCTGGGCACCCAGGGGGGGCAATCAGCCCCAGCATTTT.

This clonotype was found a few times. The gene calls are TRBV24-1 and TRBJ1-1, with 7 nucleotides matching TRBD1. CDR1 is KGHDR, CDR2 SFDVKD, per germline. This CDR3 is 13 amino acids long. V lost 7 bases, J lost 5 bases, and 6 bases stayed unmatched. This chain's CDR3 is CATREGAVTEAFF. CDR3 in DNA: TGTGCCACCAGAGAGGGGGCGGTTACTGAAGCTTTCTTT.